This T cell receptor (beta chain) was sequenced in a study of T cell responses to AZD1222 COVID-19 vaccine. Here immunoSEQ multiplex PCR was the method, and the copy in TCRdb shows in-frame clones only, minus some. The sample has some 150,000 clones; 85% to 95% are singletons. V lost 2 bases and J 6 bases, leaving 20 bases between the germline ends. The germline V gene has CDR1 LNHDA and CDR2 SQIVND (reference sequence). The CDR3 is 17 amino acids. The J gene is TRBJ1-5, the V gene TRBV19; no firm D call. The specimen was peripheral blood, collected on day 0 of MenACWY control vaccination. This TCR derives from an adult in good health. The CDR3 loop is CASSISRVLREIQPQHF. The CDR3 DNA follows: TGTGCCAGTAGTATAAGTAGGGTATTACGGGAAATTCAGCCCCAGCATTTT.